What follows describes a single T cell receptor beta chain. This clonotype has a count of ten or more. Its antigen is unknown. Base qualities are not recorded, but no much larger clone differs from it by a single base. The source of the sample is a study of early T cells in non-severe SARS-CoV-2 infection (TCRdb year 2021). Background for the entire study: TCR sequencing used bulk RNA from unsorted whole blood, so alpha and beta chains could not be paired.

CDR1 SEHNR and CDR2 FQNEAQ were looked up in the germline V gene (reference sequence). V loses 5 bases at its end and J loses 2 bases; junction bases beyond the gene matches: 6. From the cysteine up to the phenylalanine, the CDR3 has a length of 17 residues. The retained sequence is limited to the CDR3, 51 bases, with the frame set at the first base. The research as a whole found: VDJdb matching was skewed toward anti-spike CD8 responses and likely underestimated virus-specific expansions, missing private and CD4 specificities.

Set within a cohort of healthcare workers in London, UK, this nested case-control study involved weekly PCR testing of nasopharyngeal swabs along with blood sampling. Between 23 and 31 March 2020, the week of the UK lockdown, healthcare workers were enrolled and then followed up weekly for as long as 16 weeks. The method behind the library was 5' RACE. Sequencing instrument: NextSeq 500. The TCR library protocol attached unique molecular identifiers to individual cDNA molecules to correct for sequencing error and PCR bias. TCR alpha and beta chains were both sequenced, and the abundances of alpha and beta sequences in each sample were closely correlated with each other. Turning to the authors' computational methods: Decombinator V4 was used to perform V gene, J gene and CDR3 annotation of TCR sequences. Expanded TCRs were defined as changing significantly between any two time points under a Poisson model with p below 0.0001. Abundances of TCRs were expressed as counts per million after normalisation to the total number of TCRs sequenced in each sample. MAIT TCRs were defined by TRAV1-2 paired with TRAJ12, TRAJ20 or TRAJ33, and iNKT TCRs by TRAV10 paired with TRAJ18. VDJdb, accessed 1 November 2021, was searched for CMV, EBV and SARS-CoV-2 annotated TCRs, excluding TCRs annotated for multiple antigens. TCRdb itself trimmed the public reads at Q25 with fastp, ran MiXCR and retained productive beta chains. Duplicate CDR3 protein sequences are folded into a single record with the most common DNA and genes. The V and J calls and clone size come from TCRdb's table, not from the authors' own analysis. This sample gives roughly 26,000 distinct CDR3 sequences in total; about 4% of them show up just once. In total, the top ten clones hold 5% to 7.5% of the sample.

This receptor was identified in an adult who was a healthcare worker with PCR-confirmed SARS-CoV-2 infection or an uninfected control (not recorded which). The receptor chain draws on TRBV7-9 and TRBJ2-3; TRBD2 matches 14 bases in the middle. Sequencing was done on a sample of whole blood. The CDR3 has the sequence CASSLGLAGGPTDTQYF. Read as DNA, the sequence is TGTGCCAGCAGCCTCGGACTAGCGGGAGGTCCCACAGATACGCAGTATTTT.